These 16 T cell receptor beta chains were all obtained from the same sample, sequenced in a study of T cell responses to AZD1222 COVID-19 vaccine. Using immunoSEQ multiplex PCR, the repertoire was profiled, and TCRdb retains in-frame clones only, with some absent. The table includes about 140,000 clones, around 91% detected once. The starting material was peripheral blood, obtained on day 0 of AZD1222 vaccination. Receptors originate from an adult in good health.

V usage is TRBV11-2 and J usage is TRBJ1-2; no reliable D call. The germline V gene has CDR1 SGHAT and CDR2 FQNNGV. V was clipped by 0 bases and J by 8 bases, with 16 bases between them. The length of the CDR3 is 15 residues. DNA for the CDR3: TGTGCCAGCAGCTTAGATCCCGGTAGGGCTCAAGGCTACACCTTC. Translated: CASSLDPGRAQGYTF.

CDR3 nucleotide sequence: TGTGCCAGTAGTGGACGGTCCTCTGGAAACACCATATATTTT. As protein: CASSGRSSGNTIYF. This sequence joins TRBV19 and TRBJ1-3; D uncertain. Germline V lookup: CDR1 LNHDA, CDR2 SQIVND (reference sequence). The CDR3 sequence is 14 residues long. V lost 5 bases and J lost 0, with 8 bases in between. Full variable domain (remainder filled in from reference TRBV19 and TRBJ1-3): DGGITQSPKYLFRKEGQNVTLSCEQNLNHDAMYWYRQDPGQGLRLIYYSQIVNDFQKGDIAEGYSVSREKKESFPLTVTSAQKNPTAFYLCASSGRSSGNTIYFGEGSWLTVV.

V is TRBV6-5 and J is TRBJ1-1; weak D call: TRBD1 (5 bases). Trimming pared 8 bases from V and 3 bases from J, leaving 16 bases between. This CDR3 is 14 amino acids long. Germline CDR1 MNHEY, CDR2 SVGAGI. CDR3 nucleotide sequence: TGTGCCAGCTCCTATGGAGGGGCAGACACTGAAGCTTTCTTT. It specifies CASSYGGADTEAFF.

J is TRBJ2-4 and V is TRBV2; 11 nucleotides agree with TRBD2. There are 19 residues in the CDR3. The junction had 8 bases not matched to a gene; V was cut back by 1 base and J by 0 bases. CDR1 is SNHLY, CDR2 FYNNEI, per germline. The CDR3 is CASSEVTGLAELAKNIQYF. For the CDR3, the DNA is TGTGCCAGCAGTGAAGTTACGGGACTAGCGGAACTAGCCAAAAACATTCAGTACTTC.

The chain is built from TRBV5-1 and TRBJ2-1; 11 bases map to TRBD2. V shed 6 bases, J shed 0 bases, and the junction held 8 bases outside the gene matches. Germline CDR1 reads SGHRS; CDR2 reads YFSETQ. The CDR3 has 17 residues. The CDR3 spells CASTYSLAGGSYNEQFF. DNA for the CDR3: TGCGCCAGCACCTACTCCCTAGCGGGAGGCTCCTACAATGAGCAGTTCTTC. Looking up the rest from reference TRBV5-1 and TRBJ2-1 gives the full variable domain: KAGVTQTPRYLIKTRGQQVTLSCSPISGHRSVSWYQQTPGQGLQFLFEYFSETQRNKGNFPGRFSGRQFSNSRSEMNVSTLELGDSALYLCASTYSLAGGSYNEQFFGPGTRLTVL.

The J gene is TRBJ2-7, the V gene TRBV7-2, with 13 nucleotides matching TRBD2. The CDR3 runs 17 residues. V was clipped by 1 base and J by 2 bases; unmatched bases: 5. Germline loops: CDR1 SGHTA, CDR2 FQGNSA. DNA of the CDR3: TGTGCCAGCAGCTTAGTACTAGCGGGGGGGACCCCCTACGAGCAGTACTTC. Translation gives CASSLVLAGGTPYEQYF.

This chain uses TRBV5-1 with TRBJ1-6, with D perhaps matching TRBD1 (5 bases). Germline assignment: CDR1 SGHRS and CDR2 YFSETQ. The CDR3 loop spans 16 amino acids. V was trimmed by 3 bases and J by 3 bases, leaving 13 bases between them. CDR3 sequence: CASSSGTFDYNSPLHF. In DNA form, the CDR3 reads TGCGCCAGCAGCTCAGGGACCTTCGACTATAATTCACCCCTCCACTTT.

Remarks on this clone: The sample contains more than one DNA sequence encoding this CDR3. This rearrangement joins TRBV27 to TRBJ2-7; no firm D call. The V end was cut by 3 bases, the J end by 2 bases, with 8 bases between. The CDR3 is 13 amino acids. Germline V gives CDR1 MNHEY, CDR2 SMNVEV (reference sequence). CDR3 in amino acids: CASSLGRTYEQYF. The CDR3 DNA follows: TGTGCCAGCAGTTTGGGCAGAACCTACGAGCAGTACTTC.

Written as DNA, the CDR3 is TGTGCCAGCTCACGAGGACAGGGGGCGCCCGGGGAGCTGTTTTTT. Encoded protein: CASSRGQGAPGELFF. The chain combines TRBV18 with TRBJ2-2; the match to TRBD1 covers 11 bases. The CDR3 has 15 amino acids. The trim removed 4 bases at V and 6 bases at J, leaving 4 bases unmatched. Germline values: CDR1 KGHSH, CDR2 LQKENI.

The J gene is TRBJ2-2, the V gene TRBV5-1; TRBD2 matches at 10 bases. V lost 4 bases to trimming and J lost 4 bases; unmatched junction nucleotides: 7. This CDR3 spans 16 amino acids. Germline V gene data show CDR1 as SGHRS and CDR2 as YFSETQ. This CDR3 reads CASSHTSGIVTGELFF. The DNA for the CDR3 is TGCGCCAGCAGCCACACTAGCGGGATAGTCACCGGGGAGCTGTTTTTT.

This clone appeared a single time. V usage is TRBV28 and J usage is TRBJ1-3, with 7 bases matching TRBD1. The junction had 3 bases not matched to a gene; V was cut back by 4 bases and J by 0 bases. CDR3 length: 15 amino acids. CDR1 is MDHEN and CDR2 is SYDVKM in the germline V gene. The CDR3 is CASSSDRYSGNTIYF. The DNA of the CDR3 is TGTGCCAGCAGTTCGGACAGGTACTCTGGAAACACCATATATTTT.

The rearrangement joins TRBV5-1 to TRBJ2-2, with 7 bases aligning to TRBD2. The V segment lost 4 bases and the J segment 1 base; nucleotides outside the gene matches: 10. Germline values: CDR1 SGHRS, CDR2 YFSETQ. The CDR3 is 17 residues long. Here the CDR3 DNA reads TGCGCCAGCAGCCACTCCCTTAGGGAGGGGAACACCGGGGAGCTGTTTTTT. Its translation is CASSHSLREGNTGELFF.

The V call is TRBV6-6, the J call TRBJ1-4; 7 nucleotides agree with TRBD1. The germline gives CDR1 MNHNY, CDR2 SVGAGI (reference sequence). This CDR3 region has 14 residues. V was clipped by 5 bases and J by 8 bases; unmatched bases: 8. The DNA of the CDR3 is TGTGCCAGCAGTAACGACAGGGCTCGGGAAAAACTGTTTTTT. Its translation: CASSNDRAREKLFF.

This sequence joins TRBV5-4 and TRBJ2-7, with D perhaps matching TRBD1 or TRBD2 (5 bases each). The CDR3 contains 14 residues. The germline gives CDR1 SGHNT, CDR2 YYREEE (reference sequence). Trimming removed 4 bases from V and 2 bases from J, with 13 bases in between. CDR3: CASSPGTGTYEQYF. The CDR3 DNA reads TGTGCCAGCAGCCCGGGGACGGGAACCTACGAGCAGTACTTC.

J is TRBJ1-1 and V is TRBV27; 8 bases fit TRBD1. This CDR3 spans 15 amino acids. The J segment lost 1 base and the V segment lost 4 bases, leaving 5 bases of the junction unmatched. Germline V gene sequence: CDR1 MNHEY, CDR2 SMNVEV (reference sequence). The CDR3 nucleotides read TGTGCCAGCAGTTCCGCCGGGACAGGGAACACTGAAGCTTTCTTT. It encodes CASSSAGTGNTEAFF.

The chain has TRBV7-9 and TRBJ2-3; no firm D call. From germline, CDR1 is SEHNR and CDR2 FQNEAQ (reference sequence). The V end lost 4 bases, the J end lost 0 bases, and 14 bases lay between the germline ends. CDR3 length equals 16 residues. Written as DNA, the CDR3 is TGTGCCAGCAGCTCCCGCGGTGCAGATAGCACAGATACGCAGTATTTT. Its protein product is CASSSRGADSTDTQYF.